The table lists the clone carrying this T cell receptor (beta chain) with a few counts. Its antigen is currently unknown. What was amplified from RNA transcripts were TCR beta CDR3 regions. The HTBI set primed first-round TCR CDR3 RT-PCR. TCRdb processed the multiplex PCR reads anew with MiXCR; each CDR3 protein has one entry. The repertoire holds 550,000 to 800,000 distinct CDR3 sequences, over 15% seen once, with approximately 8% in the top ten. Calling Graves' hyperthyroidism stable meant ophthalmopathy did not progress within 18 months. This sample is drawn from a study of T cells in Graves' hyperthyroidism and ophthalmopathy. Study-level background: Peripheral blood sampling occurred at initial diagnosis, before any treatment. Study findings and constraints: The model forecast ophthalmopathy, anticipating it by a median roughly 6 months before onset. Blood samples included most of the expanded thyroid clonotypes exceeding 0.001.

CDR1 and CDR2 (germline): MNHEY, SVGEGT. The CDR3 spans 16 residues. Trimming removed 8 bases from V and 13 bases from J, with 27 bases in between. Material: blood. The origin of this receptor is a young man with Graves' hyperthyroidism. This chain uses TRBV6-2 or TRBV6-3 with TRBJ1-6, with D hard to call. The CDR3 bases are TGTGCCAGCTCTCTCCGGGAGCGCAATAATTCGTCTCCCCTCCACTTT. Its protein is CASSLRERNNSSPLHF.